The text below deals with one T cell receptor (beta chain). Antigen unknown. This sample is drawn from a study of T cell responses to AZD1222 COVID-19 vaccine. Study results and limitations: Donors skewed white British and female; clonal diversity was possibly underestimated. Of the AZD1222 recipients, only five or six were seropositive at baseline. Two AZD1222 doses significantly raised spike-specific TCR breadth and depth over controls.

Measured with immunoSEQ multiplex PCR; TCRdb has only the in-frame clones, and not every one. This sample carries about 190,000 clones, about 94% of them seen once, and the ten largest clones take over 7.5%. This sample comprised peripheral blood, obtained on day 0 of AZD1222 vaccination. This receptor was taken from an adult in good health.

CDR3 sequence (DNA): TGCGCCAGCAGCTTGGAGGGGGGCCTGGGTTACGAGCAGTACTTC. This translates into CASSLEGGLGYEQYF. The chain couples TRBV5-1 to TRBJ2-7; D assignment may be TRBD1 or TRBD2 (6 bases each). Trimming cost V 0 bases and J 4 bases, with 14 bases left between them. Germline V CDR1 and CDR2: SGHRS, YFSETQ. The CDR3 totals 15 residues. Full variable domain (rest looked up from reference TRBV5-1 and TRBJ2-7): KAGVTQTPRYLIKTRGQQVTLSCSPISGHRSVSWYQQTPGQGLQFLFEYFSETQRNKGNFPGRFSGRQFSNSRSEMNVSTLELGDSALYLCASSLEGGLGYEQYFGPGTRLTVT.